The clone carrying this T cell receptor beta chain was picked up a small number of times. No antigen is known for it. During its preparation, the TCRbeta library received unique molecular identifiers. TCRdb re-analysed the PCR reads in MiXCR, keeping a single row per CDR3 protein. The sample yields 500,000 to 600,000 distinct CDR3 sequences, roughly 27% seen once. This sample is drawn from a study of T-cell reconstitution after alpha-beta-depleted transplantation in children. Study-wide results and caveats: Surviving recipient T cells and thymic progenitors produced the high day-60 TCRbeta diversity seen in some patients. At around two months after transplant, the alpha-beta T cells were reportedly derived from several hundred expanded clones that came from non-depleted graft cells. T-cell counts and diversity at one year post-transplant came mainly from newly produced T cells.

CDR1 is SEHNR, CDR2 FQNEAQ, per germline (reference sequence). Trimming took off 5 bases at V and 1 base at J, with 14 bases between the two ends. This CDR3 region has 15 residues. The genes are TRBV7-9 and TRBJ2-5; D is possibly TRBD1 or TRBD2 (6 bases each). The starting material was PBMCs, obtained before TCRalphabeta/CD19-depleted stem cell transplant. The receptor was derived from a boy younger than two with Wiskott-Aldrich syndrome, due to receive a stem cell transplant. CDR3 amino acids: CASSVGGLSQETQYF. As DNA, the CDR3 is TGTGCCAGCAGCGTAGGGGGGCTTTCCCAAGAGACCCAGTACTTC. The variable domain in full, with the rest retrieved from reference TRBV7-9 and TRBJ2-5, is DTGVSQNPRHKITKRGQNVTFRCDPISEHNRLYWYRQTLGQGPEFLTYFQNEAQLEKSRLLSDRFSAERPKGSFSTLEIQRTEQGDSAMYLCASSVGGLSQETQYFGPGTRLLVL.